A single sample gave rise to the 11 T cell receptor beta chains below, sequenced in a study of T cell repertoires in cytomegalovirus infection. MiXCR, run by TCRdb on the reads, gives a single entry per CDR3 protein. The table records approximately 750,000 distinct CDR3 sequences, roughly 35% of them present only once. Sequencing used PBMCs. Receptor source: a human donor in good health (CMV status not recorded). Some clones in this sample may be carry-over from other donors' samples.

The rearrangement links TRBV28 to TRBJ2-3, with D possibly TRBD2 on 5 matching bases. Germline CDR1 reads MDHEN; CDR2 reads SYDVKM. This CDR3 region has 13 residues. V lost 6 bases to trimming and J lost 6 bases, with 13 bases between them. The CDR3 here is CASRPLLEDTQYF. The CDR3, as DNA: TGTGCCAGCAGACCCTTACTAGAGGATACGCAGTATTTT.

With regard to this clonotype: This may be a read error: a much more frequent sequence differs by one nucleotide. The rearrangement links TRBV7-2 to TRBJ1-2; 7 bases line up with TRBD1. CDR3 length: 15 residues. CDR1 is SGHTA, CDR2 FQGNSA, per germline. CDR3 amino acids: CASCLAQRGQDGYTF. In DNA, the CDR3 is TGTGCCAGCTGCTTAGCCCAGAGGGGGCAGGATGGCTACACCTTC. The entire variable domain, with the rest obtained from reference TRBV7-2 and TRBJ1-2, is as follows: GAGVSQSPSNKVTEKGKDVELRCDPISGHTALYWYRQSLGQGLEFLIYFQGNSAPDKSGLPSDRFSAERTGGSVSTLTIQRTQQEDSAVYLCASCLAQRGQDGYTFGSGTRLTVV.

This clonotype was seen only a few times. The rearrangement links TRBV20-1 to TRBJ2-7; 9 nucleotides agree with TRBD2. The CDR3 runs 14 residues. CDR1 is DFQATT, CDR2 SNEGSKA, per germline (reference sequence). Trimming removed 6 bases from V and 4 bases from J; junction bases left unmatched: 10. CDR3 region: CSASHSGRNYEQYF. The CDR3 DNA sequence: TGCAGTGCATCTCATAGCGGGAGAAATTACGAGCAGTACTTC.

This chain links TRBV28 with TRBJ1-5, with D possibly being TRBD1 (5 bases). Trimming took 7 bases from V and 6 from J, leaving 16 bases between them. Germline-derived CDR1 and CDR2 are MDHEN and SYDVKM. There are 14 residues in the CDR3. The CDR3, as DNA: TGTGCCAGCATGGGGGAGAGGGCGGCTCAGCCCCAGCATTTT. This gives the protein CASMGERAAQPQHF.

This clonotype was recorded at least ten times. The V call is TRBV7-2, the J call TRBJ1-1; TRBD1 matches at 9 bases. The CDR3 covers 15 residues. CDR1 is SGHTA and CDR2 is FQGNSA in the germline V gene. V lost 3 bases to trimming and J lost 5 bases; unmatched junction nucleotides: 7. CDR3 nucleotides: TGTGCCAGCAGCTTGCCACAGGGGGCGCGGACTGAAGCTTTCTTT. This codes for CASSLPQGARTEAFF. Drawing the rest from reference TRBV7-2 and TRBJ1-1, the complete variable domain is GAGVSQSPSNKVTEKGKDVELRCDPISGHTALYWYRQSLGQGLEFLIYFQGNSAPDKSGLPSDRFSAERTGGSVSTLTIQRTQQEDSAVYLCASSLPQGARTEAFFGQGTRLTVV.

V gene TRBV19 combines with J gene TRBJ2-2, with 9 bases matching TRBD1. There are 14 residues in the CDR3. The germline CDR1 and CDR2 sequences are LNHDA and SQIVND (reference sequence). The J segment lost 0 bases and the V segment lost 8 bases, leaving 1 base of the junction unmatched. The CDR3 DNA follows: TGTGCCAGTCGACAGGGGGCGAACACCGGGGAGCTGTTTTTT. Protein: CASRQGANTGELFF.

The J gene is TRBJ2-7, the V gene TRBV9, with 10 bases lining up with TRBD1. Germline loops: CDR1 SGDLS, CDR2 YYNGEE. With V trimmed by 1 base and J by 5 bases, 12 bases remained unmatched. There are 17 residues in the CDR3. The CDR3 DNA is TGTGCCAGCAGCGTATTTGGGACAGGGGATTTTGGGGACGAGCAGTACTTC. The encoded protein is CASSVFGTGDFGDEQYF.

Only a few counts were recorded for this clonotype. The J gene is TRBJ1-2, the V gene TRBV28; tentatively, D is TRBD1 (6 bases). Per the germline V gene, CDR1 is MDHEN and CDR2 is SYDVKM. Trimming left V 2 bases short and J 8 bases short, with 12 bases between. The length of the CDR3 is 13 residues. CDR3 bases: TGTGCCAGCAGTTTACTAGGGGGTCGGGGCTACACCTTC. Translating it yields CASSLLGGRGYTF.

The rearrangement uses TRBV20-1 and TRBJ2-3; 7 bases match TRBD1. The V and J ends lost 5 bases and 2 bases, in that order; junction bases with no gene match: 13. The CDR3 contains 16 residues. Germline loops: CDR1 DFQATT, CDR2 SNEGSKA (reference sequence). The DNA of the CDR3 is TGCAGTGCTCCCAGGGGACAGTCTTTTTTCACAGATACGCAGTATTTT. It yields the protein CSAPRGQSFFTDTQYF.

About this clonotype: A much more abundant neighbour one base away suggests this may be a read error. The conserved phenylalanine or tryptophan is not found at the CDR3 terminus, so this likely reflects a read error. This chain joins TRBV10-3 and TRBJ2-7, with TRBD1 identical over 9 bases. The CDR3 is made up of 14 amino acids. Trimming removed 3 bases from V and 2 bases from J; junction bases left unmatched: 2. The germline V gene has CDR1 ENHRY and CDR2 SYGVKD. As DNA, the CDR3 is TGTGCCATCAGTGACCACAGGGGGCCCTACGAGCAGTACTTA. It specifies CAISDHRGPYEQYL.

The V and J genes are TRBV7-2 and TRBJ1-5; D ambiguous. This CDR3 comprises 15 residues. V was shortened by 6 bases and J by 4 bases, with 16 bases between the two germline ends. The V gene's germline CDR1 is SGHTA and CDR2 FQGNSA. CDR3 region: CASSRGRELNQPQHF. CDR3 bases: TGTGCCAGCAGTCGAGGGAGGGAGTTAAATCAGCCCCAGCATTTT.